The 23 T cell receptor beta chains listed next were all sequenced from one sample in a study of blood T cell repertoires in COVID-19. The data were produced by immunoSEQ multiplex PCR, yet TCRdb's version contains in-frame clones alone and is incomplete. This sample has 25,000 to 35,000 clones; 90% to 95% occur once, and the top ten carry around 0.8%. Sequencing was carried out using peripheral blood. The receptors come from a woman in her 70s with COVID-19, enrolled during active disease.

This rearrangement joins TRBV2 to TRBJ2-1, with 13 nucleotides matching TRBD2. Germline V gene data show CDR1 as SNHLY and CDR2 as FYNNEI. Germline trimming cut 2 bases from V and 6 bases from J; bases unmatched to any gene: 4. This CDR3 contains 16 residues. CDR3 region: CASSESWTSGSNEQFF. In DNA form, the CDR3 reads TGTGCCAGCAGTGAATCTTGGACTAGCGGGAGCAATGAGCAGTTCTTC.

For the CDR3, the DNA is TGCGCCAGCAGCTTAGGGGTGGGAAGCTCCTACGAGCAGTACTTC. Its translation is CASSLGVGSSYEQYF. The chain links TRBV5-1 to TRBJ2-7; D perhaps matches TRBD1 (5 bases). Trimming removed 2 bases at V and 0 bases at J, with 12 bases between. CDR3 size: 15 residues. The germline gives CDR1 SGHRS, CDR2 YFSETQ.

This chain connects TRBV15 to TRBJ2-2, with a possible D match to TRBD2 (5 bases). Per germline, CDR1 LNHNV and CDR2 YYDKDF (reference sequence). The CDR3 is made up of 18 amino acids. Between the trimmed V and J ends, which lost 1 base and 7 bases, there was a span of 22 bases. DNA for the CDR3: TGTGCCACCAGCAGAGGATTAACGGGATCTGTAGGTGGCGGGGAGCTGTTTTTT. Amino acid sequence: CATSRGLTGSVGGGELFF.

V usage is TRBV2 and J usage is TRBJ1-3; D gene uncertain. CDR1 SNHLY and CDR2 FYNNEI come from the germline V gene. This CDR3 is built from 15 residues. V was trimmed by 3 bases and J by 0 bases, leaving 9 bases between them. CDR3 protein: CASSDSRGSGNTIYF. The DNA for the CDR3 is TGTGCCAGCAGTGATTCACGGGGCTCTGGAAACACCATATATTTT. Full variable domain (missing parts from reference TRBV2 and TRBJ1-3): EPEVTQTPSHQVTQMGQEVILRCVPISNHLYFYWYRQILGQKVEFLVSFYNNEISEKSEIFDDQFSVERPDGSNFTLKIRSTKLEDSAMYFCASSDSRGSGNTIYFGEGSWLTVV.

This clone was detected only a few times. The chain couples TRBV14 to TRBJ2-1; maybe TRBD1 (6 bases). The CDR3 sequence is 14 residues long. Germline V gene lookup returns CDR1 SGHDN and CDR2 FVKESK. Trimming cost V 1 base and J 2 bases, with 6 bases left between them. CDR3 nucleotide sequence: TGTGCCAGCAGCCAAGGGGGGCCCTACAATGAGCAGTTCTTC. It yields the protein CASSQGGPYNEQFF. Full variable domain (outside the CDR3, taken from reference TRBV14 and TRBJ2-1): EAGVTQFPSHSVIEKGQTVTLRCDPISGHDNLYWYRRVMGKEIKFLLHFVKESKQDESGMPNNRFLAERTGGTYSTLKVQPAELEDSGVYFCASSQGGPYNEQFFGPGTRLTVL.

The chain couples TRBV6-2 or TRBV6-3 to TRBJ1-2, with D possibly matching TRBD1 (6 bases). Trimming shortened V by 5 bases and J by 5 bases, and 18 bases separated the two germline ends. Germline lookup yields CDR1 MNHEY and CDR2 SVGEGT. CDR3 size: 15 residues. The CDR3 sequence: CASSDNPGVEYGYTF. As DNA, the CDR3 is TGTGCCAGCAGTGACAACCCAGGGGTGGAATATGGCTACACCTTC.

This clone was seen just once. The chain combines TRBV19 with TRBJ1-5; D is undetermined. The CDR3 has 14 amino acids. Trimming removed 4 bases at V and 2 bases at J, with 9 bases between. Per germline, CDR1 LNHDA and CDR2 SQIVND (reference sequence). Here the CDR3 reads CASSSGGGNQPQHF. The CDR3 DNA is TGTGCCAGTAGTAGCGGTGGTGGCAATCAGCCCCAGCATTTT. The whole variable domain, filled in from reference TRBV19 and TRBJ1-5, reads DGGITQSPKYLFRKEGQNVTLSCEQNLNHDAMYWYRQDPGQGLRLIYYSQIVNDFQKGDIAEGYSVSREKKESFPLTVTSAQKNPTAFYLCASSSGGGNQPQHFGDGTRLSIL.

The chain is built from TRBV7-3 and TRBJ2-3; 7 nucleotides line up with TRBD2. V trimming: 2 bases; J trimming: 2 bases; junction bases outside the gene matches: 7. The CDR3 is 16 residues long. CDR1 and CDR2 from the germline V gene are SGHTA and FQGTGA. The CDR3 nucleotides read TGTGCCAGCAGCTTATTTGCTAGCGGATACACAGATACGCAGTATTTT. Translated, it gives CASSLFASGYTDTQYF.

The J gene is TRBJ2-3, the V gene TRBV6-6; 8 bases match TRBD2. The CDR3 covers 14 residues. Germline values: CDR1 MNHNY, CDR2 SVGAGI (reference sequence). V shed 6 bases and J 2 bases; nucleotides not matched to a gene: 4. DNA for the CDR3: TGTGCCAGCAGCGGGAGGGCGTCCACAGATACGCAGTATTTT. Amino acid sequence: CASSGRASTDTQYF.

This sequence joins TRBV11-2 and TRBJ1-2, with 10 bases matching TRBD1. Germline V gene sequence: CDR1 SGHAT, CDR2 FQNNGV. J was trimmed by 5 bases and V by 5 bases; bases with no gene match: 5. The CDR3 contains 14 residues. For the CDR3, the DNA is TGTGCCAGCAGCACCGGGACAGGGGTTTATGGCTACACCTTC. The encoded protein is CASSTGTGVYGYTF.

The V gene is TRBV23-1, the J gene TRBJ1-4; D remains ambiguous. TRBV23-1 has ORF status, its function being uncertain. Deletions cut 8 bases from V and 4 bases from J, with 11 bases between. This CDR3 contains 13 residues. CDR3 coding DNA: TGCGCCAGCGCGGGGTGCGGTAATGAAAAACTGTTTTTT. Translated, it gives CASAGCGNEKLFF.

The rearrangement joins TRBV7-3 to TRBJ2-1, with TRBD2 identical over 9 bases. The CDR3 consists of 15 residues. Germline trimming cut 5 bases from V and 4 bases from J; bases unmatched to any gene: 6. CDR1 and CDR2 (germline): SGHTA, FQGTGA. CDR3 sequence (DNA): TGTGCCAGCAGCCCTAGCGGGGCGGATTACAATGAGCAGTTCTTC. This gives the protein CASSPSGADYNEQFF.

The V call is TRBV6-2 or TRBV6-3, the J call TRBJ1-1, with D uncertain. Germline CDR1 MNHEY, CDR2 SVGEGT. This CDR3 has 14 amino acids. Deletions cut 3 bases from V and 4 bases from J, with 12 bases between. The DNA of the CDR3 is TGTGCCAGCAGTTATGGCCGGGTGAGCACTGAAGCTTTCTTT. Its translation: CASSYGRVSTEAFF.

The chain links TRBV19 to TRBJ2-2; 11 positions agree with TRBD1. Germline lookup yields CDR1 LNHDA and CDR2 SQIVND (reference sequence). After removal of 5 bases from V and 7 bases from J, the junction contained 9 bases not matched to a gene. The CDR3 is 16 amino acids. The CDR3 sequence: CASSHSGTGGNGELFF. The CDR3 DNA is TGTGCCAGTAGTCATTCCGGGACAGGGGGAAACGGGGAGCTGTTTTTT.

The chain carries TRBV10-3 and TRBJ2-1; 10 bases agree with TRBD1. The V and J ends lost 2 bases and 8 bases, in that order; junction bases with no gene match: 3. CDR1 and CDR2 from the germline V gene are ENHRY and SYGVKD. There are 14 residues in the CDR3. Written as DNA, the CDR3 is TGTGCCATCAGTGAGCGACAGGGGGCGGATGAGCAGTTCTTC. Translating it yields CAISERQGADEQFF.

The chain links TRBV12-3 or TRBV12-4 to TRBJ1-3; D is undetermined. The CDR3 covers 12 residues. V was pared by 2 bases and J by 9 bases, with 8 bases between. For the CDR3, the DNA is TGTGCCAGCAGTTTAAGGCGGGGCACCATATATTTT. Protein product: CASSLRRGTIYF.

The gene calls are TRBV10-2 and TRBJ2-3; 7 positions match TRBD2. The V segment lost 2 bases and the J segment 1 base; nucleotides outside the gene matches: 9. The CDR3 spans 17 residues. Germline loops: CDR1 WSHSY, CDR2 SAAADI. CDR3 DNA: TGCGCCAGCAGTGAGGGTCAAGCGGGATGGCGCACAGATACGCAGTATTTT. Translation gives CASSEGQAGWRTDTQYF.

The chain couples TRBV4-2 to TRBJ1-2, with D hard to call. The V gene lost 1 base and the J gene lost 7 bases, with 13 bases spanning the gap. The germline CDR1 and CDR2 sequences are LGHNA and YNFKEQ. The CDR3 sequence is 14 residues long. This CDR3 is CASSQAPGSSGYTF. CDR3 sequence (DNA): TGTGCCAGCAGCCAAGCCCCGGGTAGTAGTGGCTACACCTTC.

This chain uses TRBV19 with TRBJ2-1, with a weak D call TRBD1 (6 bases). CDR1 and CDR2 (germline): LNHDA, SQIVND (reference sequence). V dropped 4 bases and J dropped 9 bases, with 10 bases sitting between them. This CDR3 has 12 residues. CDR3 coding DNA: TGTGCCAGTAGTAGAACAGGGAGTGAGCAGTTCTTC. Translated: CASSRTGSEQFF.

This clone was picked up one time. V and J are TRBV18 and TRBJ2-3, with no clear D. V was cut by 8 bases and J by 0 bases, with 12 bases left in between. The V gene's germline CDR1 is KGHSH and CDR2 LQKENI. This CDR3 is 14 amino acids long. As DNA, the CDR3 is TGTGCCAGCACATCGACGAGGAGCACAGATACGCAGTATTTT. This translates into CASTSTRSTDTQYF. The entire variable domain, with the rest obtained from reference TRBV18 and TRBJ2-3, is as follows: NAGVMQNPRHLVRRRGQEARLRCSPMKGHSHVYWYRQLPEEGLKFMVYLQKENIIDESGMPKERFSAEFPKEGPSILRIQQVVRGDSAAYFCASTSTRSTDTQYFGPGTRLTVL.

In its sample, this clone was seen once. The chain combines TRBV7-3 with TRBJ2-1; D gene uncertain. The CDR3 spans 14 residues. With 1 base removed from V and 5 bases from J, the gap between germline ends came to 9 bases. Germline lookup yields CDR1 SGHTA and CDR2 FQGTGA. For the CDR3, the DNA is TGTGCCAGCAGCTTAAGTGGTCGGGACAATGAGCAGTTCTTC. It translates to CASSLSGRDNEQFF.

The chain links TRBV6-2 or TRBV6-3 to TRBJ1-6, with a tentative D call TRBD1 (5 bases). The CDR3 totals 12 residues. V gave up 4 bases and J gave up 11 bases, with 9 bases separating them. Germline V lookup: CDR1 MNHEY, CDR2 SVGEGT. The CDR3 is CASSLQAAPLHF. CDR3 DNA sequence: TGTGCCAGCAGTTTACAGGCGGCACCCCTCCACTTT.

V is TRBV5-4 and J is TRBJ2-2; no firm D call. CDR3 size: 12 residues. Germline V gives CDR1 SGHNT, CDR2 YYREEE (reference sequence). Trimming removed 0 bases from V and 7 bases from J, with 4 bases in between. The CDR3 region is CASSLAGGELFF. DNA of the CDR3: TGTGCCAGCAGCTTGGCAGGCGGGGAGCTGTTTTTT.